This T cell receptor (beta chain) stems from a study of CXCR3-negative and CXCR3-positive naive CD8 T cells. Germline V gene data show CDR1 as DFQATT and CDR2 as SNEGSKA (reference sequence). The CDR3 loop spans 13 amino acids. The study made its TRB cDNA libraries by 5' RACE, adding UMI labels. TCRdb re-called the 5' RACE reads; every CDR3 protein appears as one record, without DNA. The table lists tens of thousands of distinct CDR3 sequences. Whole-study findings and limits: TRB CDR3s of CXCR3-positive naive cells were more hydrophobic than those of CXCR3-negative naive cells. Relative to memory CD8+ cells, whose diversity was much lower, both naive subsets had comparably high diversity.

Comments on this clonotype: Its target is unknown.

The chain couples TRBV20-1 to TRBJ2-7; the TCRdb call, TRBD1, lacks DNA for checking. The specimen was naive CXCR3+ CD8+ T cells from blood. Specified subset: CD45RO-CCR7+CD27+CD95- naive CD8+ T cells expressing CXCR3 (TNR3+). This clonotype originated in a human donor in good health. Some clones in this sample may be carry-over from other donors' samples. CDR3: CSAPTGHRYEQYF.